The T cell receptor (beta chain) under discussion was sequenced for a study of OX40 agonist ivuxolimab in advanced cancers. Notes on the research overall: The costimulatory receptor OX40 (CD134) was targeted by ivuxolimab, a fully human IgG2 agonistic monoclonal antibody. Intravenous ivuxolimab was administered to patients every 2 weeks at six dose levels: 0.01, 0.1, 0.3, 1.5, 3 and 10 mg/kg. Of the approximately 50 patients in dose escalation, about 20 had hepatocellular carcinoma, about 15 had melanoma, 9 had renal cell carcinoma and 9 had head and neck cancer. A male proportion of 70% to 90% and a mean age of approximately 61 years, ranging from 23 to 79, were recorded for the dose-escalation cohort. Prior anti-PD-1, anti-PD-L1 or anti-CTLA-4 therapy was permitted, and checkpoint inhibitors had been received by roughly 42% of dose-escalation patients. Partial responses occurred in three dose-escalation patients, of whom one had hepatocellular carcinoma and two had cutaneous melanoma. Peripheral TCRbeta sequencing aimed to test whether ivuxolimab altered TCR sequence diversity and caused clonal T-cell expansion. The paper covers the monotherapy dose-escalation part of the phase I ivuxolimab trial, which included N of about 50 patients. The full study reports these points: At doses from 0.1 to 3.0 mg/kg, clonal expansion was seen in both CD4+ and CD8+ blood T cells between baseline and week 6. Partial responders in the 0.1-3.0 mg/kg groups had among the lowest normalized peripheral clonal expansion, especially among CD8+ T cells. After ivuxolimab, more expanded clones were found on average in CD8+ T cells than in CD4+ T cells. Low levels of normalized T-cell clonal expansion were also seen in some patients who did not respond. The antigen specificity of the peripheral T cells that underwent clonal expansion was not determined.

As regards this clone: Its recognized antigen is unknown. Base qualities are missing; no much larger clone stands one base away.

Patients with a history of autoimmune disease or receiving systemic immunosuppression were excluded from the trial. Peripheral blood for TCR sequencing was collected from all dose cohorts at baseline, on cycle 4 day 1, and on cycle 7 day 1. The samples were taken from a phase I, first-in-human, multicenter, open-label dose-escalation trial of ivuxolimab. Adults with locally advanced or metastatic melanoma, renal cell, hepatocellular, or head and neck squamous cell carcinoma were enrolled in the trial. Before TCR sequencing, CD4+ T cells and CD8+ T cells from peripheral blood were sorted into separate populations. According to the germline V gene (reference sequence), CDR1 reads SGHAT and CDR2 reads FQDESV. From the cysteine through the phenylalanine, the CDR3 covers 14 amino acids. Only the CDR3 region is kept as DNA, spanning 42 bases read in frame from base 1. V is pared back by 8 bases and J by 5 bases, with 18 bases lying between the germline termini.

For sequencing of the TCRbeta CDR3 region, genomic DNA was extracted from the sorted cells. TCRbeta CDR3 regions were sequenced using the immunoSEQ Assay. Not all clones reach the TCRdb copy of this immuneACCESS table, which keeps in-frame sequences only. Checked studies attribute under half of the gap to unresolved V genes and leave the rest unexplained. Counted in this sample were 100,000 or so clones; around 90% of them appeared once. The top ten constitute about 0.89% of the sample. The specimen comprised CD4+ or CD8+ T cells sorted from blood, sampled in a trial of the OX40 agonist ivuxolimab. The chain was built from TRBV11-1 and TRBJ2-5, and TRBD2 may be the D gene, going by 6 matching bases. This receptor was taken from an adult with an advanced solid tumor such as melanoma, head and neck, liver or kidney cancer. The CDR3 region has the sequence CASGWGDLTETQYF. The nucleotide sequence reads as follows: TGTGCCAGCGGTTGGGGGGACTTAACCGAGACCCAGTACTTC.